The clone carrying this TCR beta chain was detected a few times. Antigen: not known. The entry originates in a study of OX40 agonist ivuxolimab in advanced cancers. About the study: At doses from 0.01 to 10 mg/kg, patients were given intravenous ivuxolimab every 2 weeks. People who had prior anti-PD-1, anti-PD-L1 or anti-CTLA-4 therapy could take part, and roughly 44% had some.

Sequencing used immunoSEQ multiplex PCR; TCRdb keeps in-frame clones, though not all of them. The sample has over 40,000 clones; 80% are singletons. Study-wide findings and caveats: The antigen specificity of the peripheral T cells (those that were expanded) was not determined. With doses of 0.1 to 3.0 mg/kg, CD4+ and CD8+ blood T cells had undergone clonal expansion by week 6.

In germline, CDR1 is LNHDA, CDR2 SQIVND (reference sequence). Trimming took 2 bases from V and 3 from J; bases not matched to a gene: 8. The CDR3 extends over 18 amino acids. This sample comprised CD4+ or CD8+ T cells sorted from blood, obtained in a trial of the OX40 agonist ivuxolimab. The receptor was isolated from an adult with an advanced solid tumor such as melanoma, head and neck, liver or kidney cancer. The chain employs TRBV19 and TRBJ2-6; TRBD1 aligns across 9 bases. In DNA, the CDR3 is TGTGCCAGTAGTATATTCGGGACAGGGTCAGGTGGGGCCAACGTCCTGACTTTC. Protein product: CASSIFGTGSGGANVLTF.